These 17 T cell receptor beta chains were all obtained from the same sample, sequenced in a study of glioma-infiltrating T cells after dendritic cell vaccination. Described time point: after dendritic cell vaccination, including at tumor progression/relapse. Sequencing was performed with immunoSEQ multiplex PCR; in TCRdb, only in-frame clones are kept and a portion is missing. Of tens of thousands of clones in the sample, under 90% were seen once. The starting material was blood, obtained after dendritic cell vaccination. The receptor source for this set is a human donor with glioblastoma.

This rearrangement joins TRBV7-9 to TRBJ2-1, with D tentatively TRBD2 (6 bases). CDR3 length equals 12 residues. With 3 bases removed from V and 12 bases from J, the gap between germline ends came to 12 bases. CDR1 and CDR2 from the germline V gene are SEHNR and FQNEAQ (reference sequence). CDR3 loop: CASSLVGGGQFF. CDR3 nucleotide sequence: TGTGCCAGCAGCTTGGTCGGGGGTGGGCAGTTCTTC. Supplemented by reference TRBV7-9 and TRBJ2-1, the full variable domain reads DTGVSQNPRHKITKRGQNVTFRCDPISEHNRLYWYRQTLGQGPEFLTYFQNEAQLEKSRLLSDRFSAERPKGSFSTLEIQRTEQGDSAMYLCASSLVGGGQFFGPGTRLTVL.

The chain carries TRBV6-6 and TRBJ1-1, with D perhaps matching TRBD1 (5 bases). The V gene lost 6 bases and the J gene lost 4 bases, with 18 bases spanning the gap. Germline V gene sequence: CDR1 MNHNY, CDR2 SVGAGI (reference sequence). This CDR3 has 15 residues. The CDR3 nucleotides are TGTGCCAGCAGCCAATCAGGGTCGGTGGGCACTGAAGCTTTCTTT. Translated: CASSQSGSVGTEAFF.

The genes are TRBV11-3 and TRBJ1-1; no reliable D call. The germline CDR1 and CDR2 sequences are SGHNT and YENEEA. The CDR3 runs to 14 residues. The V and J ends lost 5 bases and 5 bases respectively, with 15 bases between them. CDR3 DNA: TGTGCCAGCAGCCCGCGGTCCGCGTCGACTGAAGCTTTCTTT. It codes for CASSPRSASTEAFF. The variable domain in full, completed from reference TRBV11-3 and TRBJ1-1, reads EAGVVQSPRYKIIEKKQPVAFWCNPISGHNTLYWYLQNLGQGPELLIRYENEEAVDDSQLPKDRFSAERLKGVDSTLKIQPAELGDSAVYLCASSPRSASTEAFFGQGTRLTVV.

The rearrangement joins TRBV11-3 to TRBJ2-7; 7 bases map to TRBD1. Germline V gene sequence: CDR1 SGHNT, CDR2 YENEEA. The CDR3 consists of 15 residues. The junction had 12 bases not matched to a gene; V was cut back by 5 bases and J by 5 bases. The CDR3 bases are TGTGCCAGCAGCCACCTTCGGACAGGCCGGCACGAGCAGTACTTC. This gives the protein CASSHLRTGRHEQYF.

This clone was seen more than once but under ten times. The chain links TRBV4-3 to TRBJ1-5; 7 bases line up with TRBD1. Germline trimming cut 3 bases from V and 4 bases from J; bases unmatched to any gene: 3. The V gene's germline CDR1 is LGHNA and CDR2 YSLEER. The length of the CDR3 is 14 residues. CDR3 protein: CASSQTGRNQPQHF. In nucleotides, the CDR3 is TGCGCCAGCAGCCAGACAGGGCGAAATCAGCCCCAGCATTTT.

CDR3 region: CASSVALAPRSGNTIYF. The CDR3 bases are TGTGCCAGCAGTGTAGCCCTCGCCCCGCGTTCGGGAAACACCATATATTTT. The rearrangement links TRBV2 to TRBJ1-3; unclear D gene. This CDR3 is built from 17 residues. V was trimmed by 4 bases and J by 4 bases, leaving 20 bases between them. Germline CDR1 is SNHLY and CDR2 is FYNNEI.

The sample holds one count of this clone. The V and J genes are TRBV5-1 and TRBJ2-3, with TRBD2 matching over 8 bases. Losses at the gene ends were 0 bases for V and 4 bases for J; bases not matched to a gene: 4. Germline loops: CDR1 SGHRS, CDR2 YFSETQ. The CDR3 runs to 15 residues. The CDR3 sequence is CASSLGRGGADTQYF. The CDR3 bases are TGCGCCAGCAGCTTGGGACGGGGGGGCGCAGATACGCAGTATTTT.

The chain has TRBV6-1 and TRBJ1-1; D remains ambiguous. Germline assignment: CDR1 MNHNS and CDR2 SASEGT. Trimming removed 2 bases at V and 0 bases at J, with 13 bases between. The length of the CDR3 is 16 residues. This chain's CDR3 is CASSESWSELNTEAFF. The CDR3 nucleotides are TGTGCCAGCAGTGAATCGTGGTCAGAATTGAACACTGAAGCTTTCTTT.

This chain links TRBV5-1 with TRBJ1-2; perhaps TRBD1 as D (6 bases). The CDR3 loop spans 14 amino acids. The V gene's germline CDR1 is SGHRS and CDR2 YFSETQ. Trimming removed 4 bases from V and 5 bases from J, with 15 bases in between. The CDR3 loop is CASSADGTRYGYTF. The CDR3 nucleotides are TGCGCCAGCAGCGCAGATGGGACAAGATATGGCTACACCTTC.

CDR3 region: CASTPGTTSSYEQYF. The CDR3 bases are TGTGCCAGCACCCCAGGGACTACCTCCTCCTACGAGCAGTACTTC. The chain is built from TRBV4-2 and TRBJ2-7, with 7 positions matching TRBD2. CDR1 and CDR2 (germline): LGHNA, YNFKEQ. V dropped 7 bases and J dropped 0; count of bases not matched to a gene: 9. This CDR3 region has 15 residues.

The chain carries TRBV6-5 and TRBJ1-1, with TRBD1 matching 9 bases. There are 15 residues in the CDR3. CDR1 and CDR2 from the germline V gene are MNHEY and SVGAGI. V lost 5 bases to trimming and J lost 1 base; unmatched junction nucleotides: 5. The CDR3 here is CASSGRDRANTEAFF. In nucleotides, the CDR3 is TGTGCCAGCAGTGGCCGGGACAGGGCGAACACTGAAGCTTTCTTT.

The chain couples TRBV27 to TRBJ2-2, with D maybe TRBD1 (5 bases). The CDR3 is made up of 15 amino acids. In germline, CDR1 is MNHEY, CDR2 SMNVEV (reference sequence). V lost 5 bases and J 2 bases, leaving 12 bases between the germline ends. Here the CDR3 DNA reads TGTGCCAGCAGTACGCGACAGAGTAACACCGGGGAGCTGTTTTTT. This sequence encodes CASSTRQSNTGELFF.

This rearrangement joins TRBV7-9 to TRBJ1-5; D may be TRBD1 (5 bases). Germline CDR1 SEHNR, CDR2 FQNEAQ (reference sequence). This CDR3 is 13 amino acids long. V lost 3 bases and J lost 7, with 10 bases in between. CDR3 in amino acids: CASSLTVGQPQHF. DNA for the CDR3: TGTGCCAGCAGCTTGACAGTGGGGCAGCCCCAGCATTTT.

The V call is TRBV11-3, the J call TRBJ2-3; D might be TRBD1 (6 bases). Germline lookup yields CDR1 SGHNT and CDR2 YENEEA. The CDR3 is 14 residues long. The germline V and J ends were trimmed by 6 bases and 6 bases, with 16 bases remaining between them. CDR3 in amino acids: CASSLRGWGDTQYF. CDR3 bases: TGTGCCAGCAGTTTAAGGGGGTGGGGGGATACGCAGTATTTT.

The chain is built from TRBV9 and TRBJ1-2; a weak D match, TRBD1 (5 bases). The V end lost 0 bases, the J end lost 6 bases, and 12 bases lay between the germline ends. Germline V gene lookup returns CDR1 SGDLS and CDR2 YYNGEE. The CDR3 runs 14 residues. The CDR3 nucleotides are TGTGCCAGCAGCGTAGCAGGGTCCGCTGATGGCTACACCTTC. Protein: CASSVAGSADGYTF.

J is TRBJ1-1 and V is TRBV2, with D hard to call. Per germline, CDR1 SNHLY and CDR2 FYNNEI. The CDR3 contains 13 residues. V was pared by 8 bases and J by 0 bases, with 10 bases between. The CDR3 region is CASRQGMNTEAFF. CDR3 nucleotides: TGTGCCAGCCGACAAGGAATGAACACTGAAGCTTTCTTT.

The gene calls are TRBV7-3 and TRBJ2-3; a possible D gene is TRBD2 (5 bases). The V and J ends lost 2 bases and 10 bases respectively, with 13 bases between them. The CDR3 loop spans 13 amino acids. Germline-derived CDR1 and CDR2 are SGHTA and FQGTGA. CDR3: CASSLEDVGAQYF. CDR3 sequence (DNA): TGTGCCAGCAGCTTAGAAGATGTCGGGGCGCAGTATTTT.